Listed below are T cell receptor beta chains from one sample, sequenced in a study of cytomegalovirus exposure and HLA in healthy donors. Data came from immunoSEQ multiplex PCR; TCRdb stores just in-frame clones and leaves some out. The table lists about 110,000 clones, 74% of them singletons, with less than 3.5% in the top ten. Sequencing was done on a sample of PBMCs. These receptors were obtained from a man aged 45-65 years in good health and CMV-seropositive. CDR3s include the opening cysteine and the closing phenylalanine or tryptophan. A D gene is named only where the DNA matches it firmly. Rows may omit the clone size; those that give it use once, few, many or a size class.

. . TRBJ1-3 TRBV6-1 CASMGGLFSGNTIYF TGTGCCAGCATGGGGGGGCTTTTCTCTGGAAACACCATATATTTT
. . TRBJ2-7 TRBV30 CAWSVQGYEQYF TGTGCCTGGAGTGTACAGGGCTACGAGCAGTACTTC
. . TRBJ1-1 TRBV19 CASSPPGHLFLTEAFF TGTGCCAGTAGTCCCCCGGGACACCTATTCCTTACTGAAGCTTTCTTT
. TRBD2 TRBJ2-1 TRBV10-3 CAISGTSGRNSYNEQFF TGTGCCATCAGTGGGACTAGCGGGAGAAACTCCTACAATGAGCAGTTCTTC
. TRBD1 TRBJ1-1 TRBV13 CASRRKGAGKAFF TGTGCCAGCAGGCGAAAGGGGGCGGGTAAAGCTTTCTTT
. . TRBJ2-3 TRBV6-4 CASSDSGYRDTQYF TGTGCCAGCAGTGACTCGGGCTACAGAGATACGCAGTATTTT
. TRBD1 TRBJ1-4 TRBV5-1 CASRSGTGGLGEKLFF TGCGCCAGCAGATCCGGGACAGGGGGCTTAGGTGAAAAACTGTTTTTT
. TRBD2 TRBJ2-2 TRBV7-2 CASSPGGTSTGELFF TGTGCCAGCAGTCCCGGGGGGACGAGCACCGGGGAGCTGTTTTTT
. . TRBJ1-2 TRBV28 CASSLMDSNYGYTF TGTGCCAGCAGTCTAATGGACAGCAACTATGGCTACACCTTC
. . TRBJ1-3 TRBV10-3 CAVSEWDSRGNTIYF TGTGCCGTCAGTGAGTGGGACTCTCGGGGAAACACCATATATTTT
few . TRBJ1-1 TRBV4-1 CASRQLQGTEAFF TGCGCCAGCAGGCAACTACAGGGCACTGAAGCTTTCTTT
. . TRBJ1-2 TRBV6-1 CASSGSSWQGPYYGYTF TGTGCCAGCAGTGGTTCCTCCTGGCAGGGGCCTTACTATGGCTACACCTTC
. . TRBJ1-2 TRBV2 CASSDHPFTDYGYTF TGTGCCAGCAGTGACCACCCATTCACAGACTATGGCTACACCTTC
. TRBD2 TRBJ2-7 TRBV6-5 CASSYGRGAYEQYF TGTGCCAGCAGTTACGGGCGGGGGGCCTACGAGCAGTACTTC
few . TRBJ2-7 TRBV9 CASSVVVLASEPSSYEQYF TGTGCCAGCAGCGTAGTCGTCCTGGCTAGCGAACCGAGCTCCTACGAGCAGTACTTC
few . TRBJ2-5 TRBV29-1 CSVFGAAGETQYF TGCAGCGTATTCGGGGCGGCGGGGGAGACCCAGTACTTC
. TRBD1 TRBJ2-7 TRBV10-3 CAISEYRTGGRYEQYF TGTGCCATCAGTGAGTACAGGACAGGGGGCAGGTACGAGCAGTACTTC
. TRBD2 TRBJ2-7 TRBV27 CASSPRTSDEQYF TGTGCCAGCAGTCCCCGGACTAGCGACGAGCAGTACTTC
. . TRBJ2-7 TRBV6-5 CASADVGGSYEQYF TGTGCCAGCGCCGACGTGGGGGGCTCCTACGAGCAGTACTTC
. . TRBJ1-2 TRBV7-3 CASSSNPRDGYTF TGTGCCAGCAGCTCCAACCCCAGGGATGGCTACACCTTC
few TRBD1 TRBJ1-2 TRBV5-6 CASSLGDRGRYGYTF TGTGCCAGCAGCTTGGGGGACAGGGGAAGATATGGCTACACCTTC
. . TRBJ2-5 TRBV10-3 CAIKGELQETQYF TGTGCCATCAAGGGGGAGCTCCAAGAGACCCAGTACTTC
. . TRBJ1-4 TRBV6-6 CASSQGSNRFF TGTGCCAGCAGTCAAGGGAGCAACAGGTTTTTT
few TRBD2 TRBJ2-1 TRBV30 CAWSPSGIYNEQFF TGTGCCTGGAGCCCTAGCGGGATCTACAATGAGCAGTTCTTC
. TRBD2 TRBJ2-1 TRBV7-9 CASSPWTSGRGNEQFF TGTGCCAGCAGCCCATGGACTAGCGGGAGAGGGAATGAGCAGTTCTTC
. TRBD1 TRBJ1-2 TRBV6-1 CASSEGRQGVHGYTF TGTGCCAGCAGTGAAGGGCGACAGGGGGTCCATGGCTACACCTTC
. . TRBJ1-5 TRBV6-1 CASSAESGANQPQHF TGTGCCAGCAGTGCAGAGTCAGGGGCTAATCAGCCCCAGCATTTT
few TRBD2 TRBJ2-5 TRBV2 CASSEERLAEETQYF TGTGCCAGCAGTGAAGAGAGGCTAGCGGAAGAGACCCAGTACTTC
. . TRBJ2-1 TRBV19 CASSININEQFF TGTGCCAGTAGTATAAACATCAATGAGCAGTTCTTC
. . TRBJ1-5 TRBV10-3 CAITDRGDQPQHF TGTGCCATCACCGACCGGGGGGATCAGCCCCAGCATTTT
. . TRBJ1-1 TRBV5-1 CASSLWDINTEAFF TGCGCCAGCAGCTTGTGGGACATCAACACTGAAGCTTTCTTT
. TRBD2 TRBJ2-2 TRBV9 CASSQASGPGGGELFF TGTGCCAGCAGTCAGGCTAGCGGCCCGGGGGGCGGGGAGCTGTTTTTT
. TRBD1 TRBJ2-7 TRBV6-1 CASSIQGAHSYEQYF TGTGCCAGCAGCATACAGGGGGCTCATTCCTACGAGCAGTACTTC
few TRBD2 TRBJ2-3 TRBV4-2 CASSRSSGVRDTQYF TGTGCCAGCAGTCGGAGTAGCGGGGTCAGAGATACGCAGTATTTT
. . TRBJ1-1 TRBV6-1 CASSEALLSGQPEAFF TGTGCCAGCAGTGAAGCGCTTCTATCAGGACAGCCTGAAGCTTTCTTT
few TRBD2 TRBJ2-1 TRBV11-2 CASSTYGGAYNEQFF TGTGCCAGCAGCACGTACGGGGGGGCGTACAATGAGCAGTTCTTC
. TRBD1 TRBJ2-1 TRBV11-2 CASSLRPRTGSAYNEQFF TGTGCCAGCAGCTTACGACCTCGGACAGGGAGTGCCTACAATGAGCAGTTCTTC
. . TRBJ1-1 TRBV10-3 CAISEFRDWNTEAFF TGTGCCATCAGTGAGTTCAGGGACTGGAACACTGAAGCTTTCTTT
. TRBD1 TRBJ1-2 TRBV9 CASSVVNRGLSSGRYTF TGTGCCAGCAGCGTAGTCAACAGGGGCCTCTCCTCGGGGCGCTACACCTTC
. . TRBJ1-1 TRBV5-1 CASSLVQVNTEAFF TGCGCCAGCAGCTTGGTTCAGGTTAACACTGAAGCTTTCTTT
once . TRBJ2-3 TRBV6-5 CASSYTRGDTQYF TGTGCCAGCAGTTACACCAGGGGAGATACGCAGTATTTT
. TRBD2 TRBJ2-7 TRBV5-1 CASSLVAGGGDEQYF TGCGCCAGCAGCTTGGTAGCGGGAGGGGGTGACGAGCAGTACTTC
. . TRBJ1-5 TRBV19 CASSVTDSYNQPQHF TGTGCCAGTAGTGTTACCGACAGTTACAATCAGCCCCAGCATTTT
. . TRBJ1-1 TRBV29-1 CSVPLQEPNTEAFF TGCAGCGTACCCCTCCAGGAACCGAACACTGAAGCTTTCTTT
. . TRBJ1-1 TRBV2 CAGRVREAFF TGTGCCGGAAGAGTGCGGGAAGCTTTCTTT
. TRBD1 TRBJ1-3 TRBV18 CASSPQWTGSTGNTIYF TGTGCCAGCTCACCACAATGGACAGGGTCTACCGGAAACACCATATATTTT
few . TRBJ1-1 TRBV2 CASSVTLGLNTEAFF TGTGCCAGCAGTGTAACCCTGGGCCTTAACACTGAAGCTTTCTTT
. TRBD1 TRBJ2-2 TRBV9 CASSPTGMNTGELFF TGTGCCAGCAGCCCGACAGGGATGAACACCGGGGAGCTGTTTTTT
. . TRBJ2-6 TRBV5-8 CASSLTRRGFGANVLTF TGTGCCAGCAGCTTGACCAGGAGGGGATTCGGGGCCAACGTCCTGACTTTC
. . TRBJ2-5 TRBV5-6 CASSSLRTKARETQYF TGTGCCAGCAGCTCTCTCCGGACAAAAGCAAGAGAGACCCAGTACTTC
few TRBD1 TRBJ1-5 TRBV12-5 CASAMGQNNQPQHF TGTGCTAGTGCCATGGGACAGAACAATCAGCCCCAGCATTTT
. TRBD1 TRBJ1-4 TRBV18 CASSPETGGYMKLFF TGTGCCAGCTCACCAGAGACAGGGGGCTACATGAAACTGTTTTTT
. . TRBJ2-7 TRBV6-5 CASSQIGPGAYEQYF TGTGCCAGCAGTCAAATCGGGCCAGGGGCCTACGAGCAGTACTTC
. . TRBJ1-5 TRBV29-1 CSVSTGSQPQHF TGCAGCGTCTCGACAGGAAGTCAGCCCCAGCATTTT
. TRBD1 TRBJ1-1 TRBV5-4 CASSQDRDTEAFF TGTGCCAGCAGCCAGGACAGGGACACTGAAGCTTTCTTT
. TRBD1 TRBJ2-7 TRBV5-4 CASSRPGQGVGEQYF TGTGCCAGCAGCCGGCCGGGACAGGGAGTGGGGGAGCAGTACTTC
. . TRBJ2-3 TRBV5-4 CAPLAGDTQYF TGTGCCCCCCTGGCAGGAGATACGCAGTATTTT
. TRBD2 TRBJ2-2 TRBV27 CASKTSGRVANTGELFF TGTGCCAGCAAAACTAGCGGGCGAGTCGCGAACACCGGGGAGCTGTTTTTT
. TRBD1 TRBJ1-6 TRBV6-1 CASSGRMGQVAIGGYSPLHF TGTGCCAGCAGTGGGAGAATGGGACAGGTGGCGATAGGGGGATATTCACCCCTCCACTTT
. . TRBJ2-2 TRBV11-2 CASRGVDTGELFF TGTGCCAGCAGAGGGGTAGACACCGGGGAGCTGTTTTTT